This entry describes one TCR beta chain. Its matching antigen is unknown. Every cDNA TCR molecule received its own unique molecular identifier. TCRdb used MiXCR to reprocess the 5' RACE reads, holding one entry per CDR3 protein. The repertoire includes some 110,000 distinct CDR3 sequences, roughly an eighth of them detected once, and approximately 16% sits in the top ten. The CDR3 is 10 residues long. V dropped 6 bases and J dropped 9 bases, with 8 bases sitting between them. The V gene's germline CDR1 is WSHSY and CDR2 SAAADI. This record belongs to a study of spatial heterogeneity in lung cancer. The overall study: Sequencing consistently turned up more beta-chain sequences than alpha-chain sequences. The study's findings and limits: Tumor TCRs that were ubiquitous and expanded showed up in blood more at resection than follow-up.

Time point: blood at routine non-recurrence follow-up after resection. Whole RNA was taken from tumor, nontumor lung or frozen PBMC; it was then sequenced unsorted. This TCR was recovered from a male donor with early-stage non-small cell lung cancer. V gene TRBV10-2 combines with J gene TRBJ2-5, with D perhaps TRBD2 (6 bases). Sample: PBMCs, taken at follow-up. CDR3 bases: TGCGCCAGCAGGGGGGGAGCCCAGTACTTC. Its translation is CASRGGAQYF.